These 18 T cell receptor beta chains share one sample of origin, sequenced in a study of blood T cell repertoires in COVID-19. The assay was immunoSEQ multiplex PCR, and TCRdb's table has in-frame clones only and misses some. Among fewer than 200,000 clones, roughly four fifths were seen once, and the ten largest hold about 12%. The sample taken for sequencing was peripheral blood. The receptors derive from a woman of 80 years or more with COVID-19, enrolled during active disease.

The chain couples TRBV5-8 to TRBJ1-1, with D hard to call. This CDR3 region has 15 residues. Per the germline V gene, CDR1 is SGHTS and CDR2 is YDEGEE. Trimming cost V 0 bases and J 3 bases, with 12 bases left between them. The CDR3 bases are TGTGCCAGCAGCTTGGCCCCCAGGTATTACACTGAAGCTTTCTTT. It yields the protein CASSLAPRYYTEAFF.

The J gene is TRBJ2-1, the V gene TRBV9, with a possible D match to TRBD2 (5 bases). Germline V gives CDR1 SGDLS, CDR2 YYNGEE. V was trimmed by 0 bases and J by 1 base, leaving 14 bases between them. This CDR3 comprises 17 residues. CDR3 coding DNA: TGTGCCAGCAGCGTAGAGGCCGGCACGGGATCCTACAATGAGCAGTTCTTC. Protein product: CASSVEAGTGSYNEQFF.

The J gene is TRBJ2-1, the V gene TRBV11-3; possible D gene TRBD2, 5 bases. The V end lost 1 base, the J end lost 4 bases, and 14 bases lay between the germline ends. There are 16 residues in the CDR3. CDR1 SGHNT and CDR2 YENEEA come from the germline V gene. The DNA for the CDR3 is TGTGCCAGCAGCTTAGGTAGGGCGGGTGATTACAATGAGCAGTTCTTC. Translation gives CASSLGRAGDYNEQFF.

J is TRBJ1-2 and V is TRBV6-6; 8 bases are shared with TRBD1. Germline values: CDR1 MNHNY, CDR2 SVGAGI (reference sequence). This CDR3 has 16 amino acids. V gave up 1 base and J gave up 0 bases; unmatched junction bases: 4. This chain's CDR3 is CASSYLTGDSNYGYTF. The CDR3 bases are TGTGCCAGCAGTTACTTGACAGGGGATTCTAACTATGGCTACACCTTC.

The gene calls are TRBV24-1 and TRBJ2-5; TRBD2 matches 11 bases. The J segment lost 5 bases and the V segment lost 4 bases, leaving 11 bases of the junction unmatched. Per germline, CDR1 KGHDR and CDR2 SFDVKD. There are 17 residues in the CDR3. DNA of the CDR3: TGTGCCACCAGTGACCCCGGGACTAGCGGAGGCGGGGAGACCCAGTACTTC. Translation gives CATSDPGTSGGGETQYF.

The gene calls are TRBV20-1 and TRBJ1-1; D is perhaps TRBD1 (5 bases). Germline V gene sequence: CDR1 DFQATT, CDR2 SNEGSKA (reference sequence). The V and J ends lost 6 bases and 10 bases respectively, with 15 bases between them. This CDR3 has 11 residues. The CDR3 region is CSAQSRVLAFF. DNA for the CDR3: TGCAGTGCCCAGAGCAGGGTGTTAGCTTTCTTT.

The V and J genes are TRBV11-2 and TRBJ2-7; perhaps TRBD1 as D (5 bases). CDR1 is SGHAT, CDR2 FQNNGV, per germline. Trimming took off 1 base at V and 5 bases at J, with 6 bases between the two ends. CDR3 size: 12 residues. CDR3 DNA sequence: TGTGCCAGCAGCTTAGGACAGAACGAGCAGTACTTC. Translation: CASSLGQNEQYF.

The chain recombines TRBV28 with TRBJ1-2; D is possibly TRBD1 (6 bases). Looked up from germline, CDR1 is MDHEN and CDR2 is SYDVKM. This CDR3 spans 14 amino acids. The ends were cut back, 5 bases at V and 4 bases at J, with 14 bases in the middle. CDR3 sequence: CASSPQQGRYGYTF. CDR3 sequence (DNA): TGTGCCAGCAGTCCCCAACAGGGACGCTATGGCTACACCTTC.

The chain carries TRBV27 and TRBJ1-2; possibly TRBD1 for D (6 bases). Per the germline V gene, CDR1 is MNHEY and CDR2 is SMNVEV (reference sequence). This CDR3 contains 13 residues. The V and J ends lost 5 bases and 6 bases respectively, with 13 bases between them. CDR3 loop: CASSQGGRDGYTF. CDR3 DNA sequence: TGTGCCAGCAGTCAAGGGGGGAGGGATGGCTACACCTTC.

CDR3 nucleotides: TGTGCCAGTATCCGTCTGGACAAACCCACCGGGGAGCTGTTTTTT. It encodes CASIRLDKPTGELFF. This chain connects TRBV19 to TRBJ2-2; D perhaps matches TRBD1 (5 bases). The CDR3 loop spans 15 amino acids. With 7 bases removed from V and 4 bases from J, the gap between germline ends came to 16 bases. Germline values: CDR1 LNHDA, CDR2 SQIVND (reference sequence).

V is TRBV2 and J is TRBJ1-5; D is ambiguous. Per the germline V gene, CDR1 is SNHLY and CDR2 is FYNNEI. Trimming removed 3 bases from V and 6 bases from J, with 15 bases in between. The CDR3 runs to 15 residues. The CDR3 reads CASSEGGGVFQPQHF. CDR3 DNA: TGTGCCAGCAGTGAGGGAGGTGGGGTTTTTCAGCCCCAGCATTTT.

This rearrangement joins TRBV5-1 to TRBJ2-5; 9 positions match TRBD1. J was trimmed by 4 bases and V by 1 base; bases with no gene match: 5. The CDR3 sequence is 15 residues long. Germline values: CDR1 SGHRS, CDR2 YFSETQ. The CDR3, as DNA: TGCGCCAGCAGCTTGTCCCCGACAGGGGGAGAGACCCAGTACTTC. Its translation: CASSLSPTGGETQYF.

The chain is built from TRBV29-1 and TRBJ1-1; TRBD1 is a possible D gene (6 bases). V was clipped by 3 bases and J by 5 bases, with 13 bases between them. The CDR3 runs 13 residues. Germline-derived CDR1 and CDR2 are SQVTM and ANQGSEA. The CDR3 sequence: CSVEAGARTEAFF. DNA for the CDR3: TGCAGCGTTGAGGCGGGGGCGCGTACTGAAGCTTTCTTT.

The chain is built from TRBV24-1 and TRBJ2-1; D is possibly TRBD2 (7 bases). The germline V gene has CDR1 KGHDR and CDR2 SFDVKD. The V end was cut by 4 bases, the J end by 6 bases, with 18 bases between. The CDR3 loop spans 16 amino acids. CDR3 sequence (DNA): TGTGCCACCAGTGAGCCCCGGGGAGGGGGTGGCAATGAGCAGTTCTTC. It encodes CATSEPRGGGGNEQFF.

The V and J genes are TRBV28 and TRBJ2-1; D is possibly TRBD2 (6 bases). CDR1 and CDR2 (germline): MDHEN, SYDVKM. The V end was cut by 3 bases, the J end by 7 bases, with 13 bases between. The CDR3 covers 14 residues. The CDR3 region is CASSFIGTVNEQFF. DNA for the CDR3: TGTGCCAGCAGTTTCATCGGGACTGTTAATGAGCAGTTCTTC.

The CDR3 DNA sequence: TGTGCCAGCAGCCAAGGGCTAGCGGGGGCCGGGGATGAGCAGTTCTTC. This codes for CASSQGLAGAGDEQFF. V is TRBV4-2 and J is TRBJ2-1; 10 nucleotides line up with TRBD2. The trim removed 1 base at V and 8 bases at J, leaving 8 bases unmatched. The CDR3 is 16 amino acids. Per germline, CDR1 LGHNA and CDR2 YNFKEQ.

The chain uses TRBV5-6 and TRBJ2-3; 9 positions agree with TRBD1. V trimming: 4 bases; J trimming: 2 bases; junction bases outside the gene matches: 2. Per the germline V gene, CDR1 is SGHDT and CDR2 is YYEEEE. The CDR3 sequence is 14 residues long. The CDR3 region has the DNA TGTGCCAGCAGCCGGACAGGGGACACAGATACGCAGTATTTT. It codes for CASSRTGDTDTQYF. Full variable domain (outside the CDR3, taken from reference TRBV5-6 and TRBJ2-3): DAGVTQSPTHLIKTRGQQVTLRCSPKSGHDTVSWYQQALGQGPQFIFQYYEEEERQRGNFPDRFSGHQFPNYSSELNVNALLLGDSALYLCASSRTGDTDTQYFGPGTRLTVL.

CDR3 region: CATAGTGNQPQHF. The DNA of the CDR3 is TGTGCCACCGCCGGGACAGGCAATCAGCCCCAGCATTTT. The chain has TRBV24-1 and TRBJ1-5, with 7 bases that match TRBD1. Germline values: CDR1 KGHDR, CDR2 SFDVKD. The CDR3 extends over 13 amino acids. Trimming removed 9 bases from V and 2 bases from J; junction bases left unmatched: 3.